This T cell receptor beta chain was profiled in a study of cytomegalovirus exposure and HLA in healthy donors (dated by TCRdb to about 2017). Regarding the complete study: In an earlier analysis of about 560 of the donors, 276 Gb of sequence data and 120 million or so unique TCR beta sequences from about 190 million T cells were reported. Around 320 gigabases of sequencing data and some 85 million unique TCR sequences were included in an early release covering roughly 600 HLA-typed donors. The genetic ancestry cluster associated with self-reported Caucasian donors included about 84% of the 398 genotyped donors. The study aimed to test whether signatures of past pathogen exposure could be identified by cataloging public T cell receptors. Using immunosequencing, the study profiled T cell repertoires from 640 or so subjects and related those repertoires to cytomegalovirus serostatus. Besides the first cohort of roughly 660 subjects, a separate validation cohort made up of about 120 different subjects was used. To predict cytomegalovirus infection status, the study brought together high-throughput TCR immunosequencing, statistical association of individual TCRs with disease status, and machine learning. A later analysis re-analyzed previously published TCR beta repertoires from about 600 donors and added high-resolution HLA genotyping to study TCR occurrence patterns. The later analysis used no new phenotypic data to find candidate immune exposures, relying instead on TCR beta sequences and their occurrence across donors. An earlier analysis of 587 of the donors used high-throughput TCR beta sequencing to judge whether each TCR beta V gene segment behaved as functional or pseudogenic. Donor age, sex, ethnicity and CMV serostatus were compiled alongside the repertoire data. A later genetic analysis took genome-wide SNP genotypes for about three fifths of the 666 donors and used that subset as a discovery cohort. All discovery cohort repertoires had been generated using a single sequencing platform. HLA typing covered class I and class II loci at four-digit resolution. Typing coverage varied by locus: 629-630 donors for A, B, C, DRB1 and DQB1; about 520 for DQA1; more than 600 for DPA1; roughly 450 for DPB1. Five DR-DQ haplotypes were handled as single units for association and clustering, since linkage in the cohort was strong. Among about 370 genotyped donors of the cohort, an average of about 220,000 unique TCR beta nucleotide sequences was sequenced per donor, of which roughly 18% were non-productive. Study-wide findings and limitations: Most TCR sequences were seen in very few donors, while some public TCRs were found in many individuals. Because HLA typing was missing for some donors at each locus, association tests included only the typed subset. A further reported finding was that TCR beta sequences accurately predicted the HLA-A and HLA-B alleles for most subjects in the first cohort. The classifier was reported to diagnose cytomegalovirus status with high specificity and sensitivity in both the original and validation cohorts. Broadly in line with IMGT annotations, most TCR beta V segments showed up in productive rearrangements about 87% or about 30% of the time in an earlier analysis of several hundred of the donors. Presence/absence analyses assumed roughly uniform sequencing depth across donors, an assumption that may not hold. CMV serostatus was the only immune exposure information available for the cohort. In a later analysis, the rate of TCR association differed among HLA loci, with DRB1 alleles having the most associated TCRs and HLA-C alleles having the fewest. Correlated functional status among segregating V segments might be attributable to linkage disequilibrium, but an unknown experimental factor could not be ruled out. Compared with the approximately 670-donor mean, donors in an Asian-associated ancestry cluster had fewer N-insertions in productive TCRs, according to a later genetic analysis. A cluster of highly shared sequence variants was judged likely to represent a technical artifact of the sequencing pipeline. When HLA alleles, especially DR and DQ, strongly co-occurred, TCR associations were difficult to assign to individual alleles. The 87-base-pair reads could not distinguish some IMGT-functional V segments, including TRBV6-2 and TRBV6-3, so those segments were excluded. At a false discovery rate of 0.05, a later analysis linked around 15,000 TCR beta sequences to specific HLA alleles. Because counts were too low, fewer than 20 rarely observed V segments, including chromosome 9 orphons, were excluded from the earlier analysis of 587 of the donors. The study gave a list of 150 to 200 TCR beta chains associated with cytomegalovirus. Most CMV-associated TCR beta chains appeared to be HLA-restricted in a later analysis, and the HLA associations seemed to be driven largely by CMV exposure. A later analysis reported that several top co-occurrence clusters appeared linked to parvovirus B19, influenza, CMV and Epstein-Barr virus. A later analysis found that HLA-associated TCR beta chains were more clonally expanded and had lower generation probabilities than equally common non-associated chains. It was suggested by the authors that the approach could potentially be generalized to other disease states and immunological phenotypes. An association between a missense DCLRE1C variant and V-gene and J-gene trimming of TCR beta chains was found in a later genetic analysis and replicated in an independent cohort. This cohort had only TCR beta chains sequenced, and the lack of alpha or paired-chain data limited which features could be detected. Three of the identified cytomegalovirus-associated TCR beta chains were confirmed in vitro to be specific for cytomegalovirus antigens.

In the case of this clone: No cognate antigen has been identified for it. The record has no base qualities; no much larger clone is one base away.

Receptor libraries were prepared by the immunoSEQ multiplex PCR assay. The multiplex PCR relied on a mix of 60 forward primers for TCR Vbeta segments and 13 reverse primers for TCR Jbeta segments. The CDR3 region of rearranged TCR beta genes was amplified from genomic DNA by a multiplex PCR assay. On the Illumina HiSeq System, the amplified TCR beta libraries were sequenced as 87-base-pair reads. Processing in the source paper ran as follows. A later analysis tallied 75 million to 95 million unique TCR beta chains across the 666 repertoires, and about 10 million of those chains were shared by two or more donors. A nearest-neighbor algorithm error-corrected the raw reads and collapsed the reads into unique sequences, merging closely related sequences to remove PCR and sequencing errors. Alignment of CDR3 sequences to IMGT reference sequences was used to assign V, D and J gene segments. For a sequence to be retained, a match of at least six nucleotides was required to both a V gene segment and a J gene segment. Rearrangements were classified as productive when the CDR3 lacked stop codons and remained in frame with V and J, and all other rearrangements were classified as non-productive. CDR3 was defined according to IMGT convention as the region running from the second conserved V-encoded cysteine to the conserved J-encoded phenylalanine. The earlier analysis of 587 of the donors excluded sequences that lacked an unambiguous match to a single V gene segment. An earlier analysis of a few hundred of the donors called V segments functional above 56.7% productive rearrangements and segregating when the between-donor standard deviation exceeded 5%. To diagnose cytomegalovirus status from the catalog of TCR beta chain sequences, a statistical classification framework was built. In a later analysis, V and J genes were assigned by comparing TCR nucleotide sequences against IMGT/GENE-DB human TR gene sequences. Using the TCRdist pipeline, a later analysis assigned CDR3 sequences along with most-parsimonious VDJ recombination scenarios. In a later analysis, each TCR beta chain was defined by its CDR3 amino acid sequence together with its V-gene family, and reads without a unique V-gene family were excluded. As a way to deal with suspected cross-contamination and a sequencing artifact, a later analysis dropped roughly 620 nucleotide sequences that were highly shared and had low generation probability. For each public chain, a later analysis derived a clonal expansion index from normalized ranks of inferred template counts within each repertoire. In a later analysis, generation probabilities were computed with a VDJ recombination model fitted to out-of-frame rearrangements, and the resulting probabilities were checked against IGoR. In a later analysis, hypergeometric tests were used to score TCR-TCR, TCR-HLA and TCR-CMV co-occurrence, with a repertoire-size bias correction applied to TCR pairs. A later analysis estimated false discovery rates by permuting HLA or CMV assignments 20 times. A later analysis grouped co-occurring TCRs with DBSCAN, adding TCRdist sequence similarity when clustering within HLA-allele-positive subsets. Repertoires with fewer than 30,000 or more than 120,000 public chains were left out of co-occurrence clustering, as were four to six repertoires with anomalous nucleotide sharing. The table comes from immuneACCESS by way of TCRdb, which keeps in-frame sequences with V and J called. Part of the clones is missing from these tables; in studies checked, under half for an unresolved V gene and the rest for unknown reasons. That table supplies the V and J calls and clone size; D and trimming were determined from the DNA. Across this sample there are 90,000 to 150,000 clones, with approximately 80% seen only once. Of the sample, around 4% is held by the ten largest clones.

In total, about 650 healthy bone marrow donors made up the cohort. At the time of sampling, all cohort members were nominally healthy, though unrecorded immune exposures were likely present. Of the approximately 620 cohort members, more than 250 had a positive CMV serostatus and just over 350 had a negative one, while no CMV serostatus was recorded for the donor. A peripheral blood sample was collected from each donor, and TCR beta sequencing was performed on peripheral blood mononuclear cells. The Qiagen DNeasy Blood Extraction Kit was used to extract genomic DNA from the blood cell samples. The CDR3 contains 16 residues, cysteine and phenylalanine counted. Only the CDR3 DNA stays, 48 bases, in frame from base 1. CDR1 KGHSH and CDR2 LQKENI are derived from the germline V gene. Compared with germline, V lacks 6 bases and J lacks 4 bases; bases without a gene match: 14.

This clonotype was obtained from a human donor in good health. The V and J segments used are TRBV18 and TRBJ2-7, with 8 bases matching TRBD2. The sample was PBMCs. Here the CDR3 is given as CASSDAPGLGRYEQYF. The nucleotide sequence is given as TGTGCCAGCTCCGATGCCCCGGGACTAGGGCGTTACGAGCAGTACTTC.